The T cell receptor (beta chain) under discussion was sequenced for a study of CD8+ T cells in alopecia areata. As for the study in general: Oral tofacitinib (5 to 10 mg twice daily) was administered to treated patients. Study observations and caveats: Significant decreases in scalp clonality and expanded CD8+ clones followed tofacitinib treatment. Normal scalp showed lower clonality than lesional scalp, especially alopecia totalis/universalis. There was only one nonresponder, so it was unclear how baseline CD8+ expansion relates to response.

In regard to this clone: Its antigen is unknown.

V gave up 4 bases and J gave up 1 base, with 7 bases separating them. The germline V gene has CDR1 SEHNR and CDR2 FQNEAQ (reference sequence). CDR3 length: 13 amino acids. Treatment described: oral pan-JAK inhibitor, 5-10 mg twice daily. RNA was extracted and reverse transcribed into cDNA as the sequencing template. Using immunoSEQ multiplex PCR, the repertoire was profiled, and TCRdb retains in-frame clones only, with some absent. The table includes about 290,000 clones, roughly 64% detected once. The chain combines TRBV7-9 with TRBJ1-1; unclear D gene. The sequence derives from a human donor with alopecia areata. This specimen was CD4+ T cells sorted from blood, taken at week 24, from a patient treated with tofacitinib. As DNA, the CDR3 is TGTGCCAGCAGCTCCCGAAGGAACACTGAAGCTTTCTTT. Translation gives CASSSRRNTEAFF. The variable domain in full, completed from reference TRBV7-9 and TRBJ1-1, reads DTGVSQNPRHKITKRGQNVTFRCDPISEHNRLYWYRQTLGQGPEFLTYFQNEAQLEKSRLLSDRFSAERPKGSFSTLEIQRTEQGDSAMYLCASSSRRNTEAFFGQGTRLTVV.